The next 17 T cell receptor beta chains were all read from a single sample in a study of T cells expressing NK-cell markers. One entry per CDR3 protein, without DNA, is what TCRdb gives after re-calling the 5' RACE reads. The ten most abundant clones cover 3% to 4.5% of a sample with 500,000 or so distinct CDR3 sequences. The sample comprised blood T cells: a sorted CD56 or NKG2C T cell subset, CD4+ or CD8+ T cells, or bulk PBMC T cells (not recorded which). These receptor sequences come from a man aged 18 to 30 in good health.

The V and J genes are TRBV7-9 and TRBJ2-1. CDR1 SEHNR and CDR2 FQNEAQ come from the germline V gene (reference sequence). CDR3 length: 16 residues. CDR3 in amino acids: CASSLVGRGSYNEQFF. The entire variable domain, with the rest obtained from reference TRBV7-9 and TRBJ2-1, is as follows: DTGVSQNPRHKITKRGQNVTFRCDPISEHNRLYWYRQTLGQGPEFLTYFQNEAQLEKSRLLSDRFSAERPKGSFSTLEIQRTEQGDSAMYLCASSLVGRGSYNEQFFGPGTRLTVL.

This rearrangement joins TRBV30 to TRBJ2-5; without DNA, the TCRdb call of TRBD1 cannot be checked. This CDR3 region has 13 residues. Germline V lookup: CDR1 GTSNPN, CDR2 SVGIG (reference sequence). The CDR3 loop reads CAWTKGARETQYF.

The chain combines TRBV11-2 with TRBJ2-2; the TRBD2 assignment by TCRdb is unverifiable without DNA. Germline V gene sequence: CDR1 SGHAT, CDR2 FQNNGV. The CDR3 contains 21 residues. The CDR3 loop is CASSKTSGGENVKRYTGELFF. The full variable domain, rest sourced from reference TRBV11-2 and TRBJ2-2, is EAGVAQSPRYKIIEKRQSVAFWCNPISGHATLYWYQQILGQGPKLLIQFQNNGVVDDSQLPKDRFSAERLKGVDSTLKIQPAKLEDSAVYLCASSKTSGGENVKRYTGELFFGEGSRLTVL.

The rearrangement joins TRBV6-2 or TRBV6-3 to TRBJ2-7; absent DNA, TCRdb's TRBD1 call cannot be checked. The CDR3 sequence is 15 residues long. Germline V gene data show CDR1 as MNHEY and CDR2 as SVGEGT. CDR3 region: CASSLTGSGSYEQYF.

The chain links TRBV5-5 to TRBJ1-1. Germline values: CDR1 SGHKS, CDR2 YYEKEE (reference sequence). The CDR3 covers 15 residues. CDR3 protein: CASRLQSRVNTEAFF.

This chain uses TRBV5-1 with TRBJ2-7; the D gene TCRdb calls, TRBD1, cannot be checked with no DNA. Germline V gene sequence: CDR1 SGHRS, CDR2 YFSETQ. The CDR3 is 19 amino acids. CDR3 amino acids: CASSLEITQGRALSYEQYF. Combining the CDR3 with reference TRBV5-1 and TRBJ2-7 gives the whole variable domain KAGVTQTPRYLIKTRGQQVTLSCSPISGHRSVSWYQQTPGQGLQFLFEYFSETQRNKGNFPGRFSGRQFSNSRSEMNVSTLELGDSALYLCASSLEITQGRALSYEQYFGPGTRLTVT.

V is TRBV20-1 and J is TRBJ2-1; TCRdb designates TRBD2, a call that cannot be tested without DNA. CDR3 length equals 18 residues. Germline V gene lookup returns CDR1 DFQATT and CDR2 SNEGSKA (reference sequence). CDR3 protein: CSAPGLAGGPHAYNEQFF.

V is TRBV5-5 and J is TRBJ2-7; TCRdb designates TRBD2, a call that cannot be tested without DNA. Germline loops: CDR1 SGHKS, CDR2 YYEKEE (reference sequence). CDR3 size: 16 residues. The CDR3 protein is CASSLFIAGGPYEQYF.

The chain links TRBV29-1 to TRBJ2-7; TCRdb indicates TRBD2, and absent DNA this call remains unverified. The germline V gene encodes CDR1 SQVTM and CDR2 ANQGSEA. CDR3 length: 16 residues. CDR3 amino acids: CSVLGLAGGPTYEQYF.

The chain carries TRBV5-6 and TRBJ2-3; the D call of TRBD1 rests on TCRdb alone, since no DNA is present to check it. The CDR3 consists of 13 residues. The germline V gene has CDR1 SGHDT and CDR2 YYEEEE. CDR3 in amino acids: CASSADSVDTQYF.

The chain links TRBV4-2 to TRBJ2-2; the D call from TCRdb, TRBD1, cannot be confirmed without DNA. The CDR3 length is 16 residues. Per the germline V gene, CDR1 is LGHNA and CDR2 is YNFKEQ. The CDR3 sequence is CASSQPKQGGAGELFF.

V and J are TRBV12-3 or TRBV12-4 and TRBJ2-1; without DNA, the TCRdb call of TRBD1 cannot be checked. The CDR3 is 15 amino acids. The CDR3 sequence: CASTERGAAVNEQFF.

This chain links TRBV7-9 with TRBJ2-1. CDR3 length: 14 amino acids. Per the germline V gene, CDR1 is SEHNR and CDR2 is FQNEAQ (reference sequence). The CDR3 is CASSLAGSHNEQFF.

This chain connects TRBV7-2 to TRBJ2-3; absent DNA, TCRdb's TRBD2 call cannot be checked. Germline CDR1 is SGHTA and CDR2 is FQGNSA. The CDR3 covers 17 residues. CDR3 residues: CASSSVTKREWADTQYF.

The rearrangement links TRBV6-1 to TRBJ2-3; TCRdb's D call, TRBD1, is unchecked because there is no DNA. CDR3 length equals 15 residues. CDR1 is MNHNS and CDR2 is SASEGT in the germline V gene. The CDR3 protein is CASSLDSARVDTQYF.

The chain links TRBV29-1 to TRBJ1-1. The germline V gene has CDR1 SQVTM and CDR2 ANQGSEA. CDR3 length: 12 amino acids. CDR3 amino acids: CSAIFGDTEAFF.

The chain combines TRBV27 with TRBJ2-3; the D gene TCRdb calls, TRBD2, cannot be checked with no DNA. Germline V gene data show CDR1 as MNHEY and CDR2 as SMNVEV (reference sequence). The length of the CDR3 is 19 residues. CDR3 region: CASRFTRIKTSGLTDTQYF.